These 24 T cell receptor beta chains share one sample of origin, sequenced in a study of regulatory T cells in long-lasting Graves disease. Sequencing libraries for TCR beta were prepared with iRepertoire HTBI primers and Arm-PCR of CDR3 regions. TCRdb re-analysed the multiplex PCR reads in MiXCR, keeping a single row per CDR3 protein. The repertoire consists of 400,000 to 550,000 distinct CDR3 sequences, with roughly 15% occurring once and the leading ten covering about 11%. Time point denoted: newly diagnosed GD, antithyroid drugs for less than 3 months. RNA isolated from PBMCs was used to make the TCR library. The same specimen was also included in a second study, on T cells in Graves' hyperthyroidism and ophthalmopathy.

Specimen: peripheral blood mononuclear cells (PBMCs), collected at new diagnosis, from a patient treated with antithyroid drugs. These receptors were collected from a woman aged 30 to 39 with Graves disease.

The sample holds a few counts of this clonotype. V gene TRBV7-6 combines with J gene TRBJ2-1; 7 bases fit TRBD2. The germline CDR1 and CDR2 sequences are SGHVS and FNYEAQ. With V trimmed by 5 bases and J by 8 bases, 9 bases remained unmatched. The CDR3 covers 14 residues. The CDR3 sequence is CASSPWGGGDEQFF. CDR3 nucleotides: TGTGCCAGCAGCCCTTGGGGGGGTGGGGATGAGCAGTTCTTC. The full variable domain, in which reference TRBV7-6 and TRBJ2-1 provide the parts outside the CDR3, is GAGVSQSPRYKVTKRGQDVALRCDPISGHVSLYWYRQALGQGPEFLTYFNYEAQQDKSGLPNDRFSAERPEGSISTLTIQRTEQRDSAMYRCASSPWGGGDEQFFGPGTRLTVL.

This clonotype was observed a handful of times. CDR3 loop: CASSLDYKSYNEQFF. DNA for the CDR3: TGTGCCAGCAGCCTGGACTATAAGTCCTACAATGAGCAGTTCTTC. The J gene is TRBJ2-1, the V gene TRBV4-2; D perhaps matches TRBD2 (6 bases). The CDR3 totals 15 residues. Trimming cost V 4 bases and J 1 base, with 11 bases left between them. Per germline, CDR1 LGHNA and CDR2 YNFKEQ.

This clonotype has at least ten counts. The V call is TRBV5-6, the J call TRBJ2-7; possibly TRBD2 for D (6 bases). The germline V and J ends were trimmed by 0 bases and 3 bases, with 13 bases remaining between them. Per germline, CDR1 SGHDT and CDR2 YYEEEE. This CDR3 is built from 15 residues. Here the CDR3 DNA reads TGTGCCAGCAGCTTGGGAGGGTCGGGACTCTACGAGCAGTACTTC. It translates to CASSLGGSGLYEQYF.

There are many counts of this clonotype. V is TRBV11-2 and J is TRBJ2-3, with TRBD1 matching over 10 bases. Looked up from germline, CDR1 is SGHAT and CDR2 is FQNNGV. V lost 0 bases to trimming and J lost 5 bases; unmatched junction nucleotides: 8. The CDR3 contains 17 residues. The CDR3 loop is CASSLDGRDRGLDTQYF. In nucleotides, the CDR3 is TGTGCCAGCAGCTTAGATGGACGGGACAGGGGTCTAGATACGCAGTATTTT.

This clonotype was recorded at least ten times. This sequence joins TRBV6-2 or TRBV6-3 and TRBJ2-7; a possible D gene is TRBD2 (6 bases). Germline loops: CDR1 MNHEY, CDR2 SVGEGT. The ends were cut back, 2 bases at V and 4 bases at J, with 12 bases in the middle. The CDR3 contains 14 residues. CDR3 nucleotides: TGTGCCAGCAGTTACGGAGGGTCTGAATACGAGCAGTACTTC. It specifies CASSYGGSEYEQYF.

The sample holds a few counts of this clonotype. The chain joins TRBV3-1 to TRBJ2-2; TRBD2 aligns across 8 bases. Trimming removed 1 base from V and 5 bases from J; junction bases left unmatched: 9. Germline lookup yields CDR1 LGHDT and CDR2 YNNKEL (reference sequence). The CDR3 is 17 amino acids. The CDR3 coding sequence is TGTGCCAGCAGCCAAGTCGCCGAGCGGGAGATTACCGGGGAGCTGTTTTTT. Amino acid sequence: CASSQVAEREITGELFF.

This clonotype was counted many times. The chain joins TRBV11-2 to TRBJ2-3, with 11 bases fitting TRBD2. The CDR3 runs to 15 residues. J was trimmed by 1 base and V by 4 bases; bases with no gene match: 1. In germline, CDR1 is SGHAT, CDR2 FQNNGV. CDR3 DNA: TGTGCCAGCAGCTCGACTAGCGGGGGCACAGATACGCAGTATTTT. This codes for CASSSTSGGTDTQYF.

At least ten counts were recorded for this clonotype. This chain connects TRBV7-3 to TRBJ2-3, with D tentatively TRBD1 (6 bases). CDR1 and CDR2 from the germline V gene are SGHTA and FQGTGA. This CDR3 spans 14 amino acids. V was trimmed by 4 bases and J by 3 bases, leaving 11 bases between them. In DNA, the CDR3 is TGTGCCAGCAGCTCAGAACAGGGTACAGATACGCAGTATTTT. This translates into CASSSEQGTDTQYF.

The sample holds one count of this clonotype. The chain joins TRBV19 to TRBJ1-5; D call uncertain. CDR1 and CDR2 (germline): LNHDA, SQIVND (reference sequence). The CDR3 extends over 13 amino acids. Trimming took off 7 bases at V and 7 bases at J, with 14 bases between the two ends. As DNA, the CDR3 is TGTGCCAGTACCGCGTATTCACGGCAGCCCCAGCATTTT. Amino acids: CASTAYSRQPQHF.

This clonotype was seen a handful of times. The chain is built from TRBV10-2 and TRBJ2-7; D is perhaps TRBD1 (6 bases). Germline V gives CDR1 WSHSY, CDR2 SAAADI. V lost 5 bases and J lost 4, with 15 bases in between. The CDR3 runs 14 residues. For the CDR3, the DNA is TGCGCCAGCAGTAGGGGGTCGATACCTTACGAGCAGTACTTC. This codes for CASSRGSIPYEQYF.

The V gene is TRBV30, the J gene TRBJ1-2; D gene ambiguous. Trimming took off 3 bases at V and 4 bases at J, with 18 bases between the two ends. CDR1 and CDR2 from the germline V gene are GTSNPN and SVGIG (reference sequence). This CDR3 is built from 15 residues. The CDR3 DNA reads as TGTGCCTGGAGAAGAACGGGCCCTGGAGGCTATGGCTACACCTTC. The encoded protein is CAWRRTGPGGYGYTF.

This clonotype appeared many times. The chain is built from TRBV25-1 and TRBJ2-3; D is unclear. This CDR3 contains 15 residues. Germline CDR1 reads MGHDK; CDR2 reads SYGVNS. V lost 1 base and J 0 bases, leaving 8 bases between the germline ends. CDR3 nucleotide sequence: TGTGCCAGCAGTGAATTGGGAACTAGCACAGATACGCAGTATTTT. As protein: CASSELGTSTDTQYF.

In this sample, this clonotype turned up many times. The chain joins TRBV3-1 to TRBJ1-5; no clear D. This CDR3 is 14 amino acids long. The germline V and J ends were trimmed by 2 bases and 5 bases, with 10 bases remaining between them. Germline CDR1 LGHDT, CDR2 YNNKEL (reference sequence). The CDR3: CASSQIWGDQPQHF. In DNA form, the CDR3 reads TGTGCCAGCAGCCAAATTTGGGGAGATCAGCCCCAGCATTTT. Complete variable domain (other parts from reference TRBV3-1 and TRBJ1-5): DTAVSQTPKYLVTQMGNDKSIKCEQNLGHDTMYWYKQDSKKFLKIMFSYNNKELIINETVPNRFSPKSPDKAHLNLHINSLELGDSAVYFCASSQIWGDQPQHFGDGTRLSIL.

There are many counts of this clonotype. The chain is built from TRBV20-1 and TRBJ2-7, with 8 bases identical to TRBD1. This CDR3 region has 14 residues. Trimming at V came to 3 bases and at J to 9 bases, leaving 13 bases not matched to a gene. The germline CDR1 and CDR2 sequences are DFQATT and SNEGSKA (reference sequence). CDR3 loop: CSASPGGLLWRQYF. The CDR3 DNA reads as TGCAGTGCTAGCCCAGGGGGCCTTTTATGGCGGCAGTACTTC.

The rearrangement joins TRBV9 to TRBJ2-1, with TRBD2 identical over 9 bases. The germline V gene has CDR1 SGDLS and CDR2 YYNGEE. The CDR3 contains 16 residues. After removal of 3 bases from V and 7 bases from J, the junction contained 11 bases not matched to a gene. The CDR3 nucleotides read TGTGCCAGCAGCGGGGATGTGGCGGGAGGGAGAAATGAGCAGTTCTTC. Translation gives CASSGDVAGGRNEQFF.

In this sample, this clonotype turned up many times. The chain combines TRBV6-1 with TRBJ2-1; the D is unclear. V was shortened by 6 bases and J by 10 bases, with 22 bases between the two germline ends. Looked up from germline, CDR1 is MNHNS and CDR2 is SASEGT. The CDR3 loop spans 15 amino acids. The CDR3 is CASSDLPGPSREQFF. For the CDR3, the DNA is TGTGCCAGCAGCGACCTCCCCGGGCCTTCCCGGGAGCAGTTCTTC.

This clonotype was detected many times. The chain links TRBV20-1 to TRBJ2-7, with D possibly being TRBD2 (6 bases). The CDR3 loop spans 15 amino acids. Per the germline V gene, CDR1 is DFQATT and CDR2 is SNEGSKA (reference sequence). The V end lost 0 bases, the J end lost 2 bases, and 14 bases lay between the germline ends. The CDR3 DNA sequence: TGCAGTGCTAGAGATCAACCCGGGAGCGCCTACGAGCAGTACTTC. This sequence encodes CSARDQPGSAYEQYF.

V is TRBV5-8 and J is TRBJ2-1, with 8 bases fitting TRBD1. The V gene's germline CDR1 is SGHTS and CDR2 YDEGEE. V was clipped by 0 bases and J by 8 bases; unmatched bases: 13. This CDR3 is 17 amino acids long. CDR3 in DNA: TGTGCCAGCAGCTTGGCAATCCGGCAGGGGGCCCACCATGAGCAGTTCTTC. It codes for CASSLAIRQGAHHEQFF.

This clonotype appeared many times. V and J are TRBV19 and TRBJ2-1, with 12 bases fitting TRBD2. The CDR3 has 14 amino acids. The J segment lost 16 bases and the V segment lost 6 bases, leaving 13 bases of the junction unmatched. CDR1 LNHDA and CDR2 SQIVND come from the germline V gene (reference sequence). The DNA of the CDR3 is TGTGCCAGTAGACTAGCGGGAGGCTCGTTCACCGTATTCTTC. Translated: CASRLAGGSFTVFF.

The chain joins TRBV27 to TRBJ1-1, with 7 bases that match TRBD1. Germline trimming cut 6 bases from V and 6 bases from J; bases unmatched to any gene: 10. The CDR3 is 14 amino acids. Germline CDR1 reads MNHEY; CDR2 reads SMNVEV (reference sequence). The CDR3 loop reads CASRPFDRDSEAFF. The CDR3 bases are TGTGCCAGCAGACCCTTCGACAGGGACTCTGAAGCTTTCTTT.

In its sample, this clonotype was seen once. This sequence joins TRBV10-1 and TRBJ1-1; a possible D gene is TRBD1 (6 bases). Germline assignment: CDR1 WNHNN and CDR2 SYGVQD (reference sequence). The CDR3 spans 14 residues. V lost 6 bases and J 5 bases, leaving 16 bases between the germline ends. DNA for the CDR3: TGCGCCAGCAGGGCCGGGGGGGCCAGAACTGAAGCTTTCTTT. This sequence encodes CASRAGGARTEAFF.

This clonotype was detected many times. V and J are TRBV15 and TRBJ2-5, with TRBD2 matching 9 bases. CDR1 is LNHNV and CDR2 is YYDKDF in the germline V gene (reference sequence). This CDR3 contains 16 residues. J lost 3 bases, V lost 3 bases, and 8 bases had no gene match. The CDR3, as DNA: TGTGCCACCAGCAGGACCTTCGGCGGGAGGGAAGAGACCCAGTACTTC. Protein product: CATSRTFGGREETQYF.

In this sample, this clonotype turned up many times. V gene TRBV6-1 combines with J gene TRBJ1-2; D gene uncertain. Trimming cost V 5 bases and J 0 bases, with 10 bases left between them. Germline loops: CDR1 MNHNS, CDR2 SASEGT. This CDR3 has 14 residues. The CDR3 is CASSRPSPNYGYTF. In nucleotides, the CDR3 is TGTGCCAGCAGTCGACCCTCACCTAACTATGGCTACACCTTC.

The chain links TRBV11-2 to TRBJ2-7; TRBD2 aligns across 12 bases. Near its end, the DNA agrees better with TRBJ2-1, so the J call may be wrong. The CDR3 sequence is 17 residues long. In germline, CDR1 is SGHAT, CDR2 FQNNGV. The CDR3: CASSLTRGLAGSDEQFF. As DNA, the CDR3 is TGTGCCAGCAGCTTAACCCGAGGACTAGCGGGATCGGATGAGCAGTTCTTC.